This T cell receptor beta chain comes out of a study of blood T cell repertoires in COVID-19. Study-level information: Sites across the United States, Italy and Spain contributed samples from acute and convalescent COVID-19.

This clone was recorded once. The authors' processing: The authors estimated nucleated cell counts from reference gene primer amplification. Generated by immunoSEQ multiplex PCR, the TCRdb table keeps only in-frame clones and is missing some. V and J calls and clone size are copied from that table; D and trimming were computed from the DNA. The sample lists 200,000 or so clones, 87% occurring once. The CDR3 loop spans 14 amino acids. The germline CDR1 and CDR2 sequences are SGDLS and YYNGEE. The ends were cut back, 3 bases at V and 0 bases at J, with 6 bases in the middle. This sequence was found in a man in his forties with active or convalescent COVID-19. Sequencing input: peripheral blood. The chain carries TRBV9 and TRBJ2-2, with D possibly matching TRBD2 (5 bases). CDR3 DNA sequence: TGTGCCAGCAGCGGGAGGACGAACACCGGGGAGCTGTTTTTT. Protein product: CASSGRTNTGELFF.